This T cell receptor beta chain was identified in a study of cytomegalovirus exposure and HLA in healthy donors. Study context: Of approximately 400 genotyped donors, more than 70% clustered with self-reported Caucasian donors.

The PCR had 60 Vbeta and 13 Jbeta primers. The authors' processing: An analysis that came later counted tens of millions of unique TCR beta chains, around 10 million shared. Produced via immunoSEQ multiplex PCR; TCRdb's table is partial and in-frame only. V, J and clone size reflect that table, while D and trimming were determined from the DNA. The sample lists about 67,000 clones; 65% to 70% were seen once. The CDR3 consists of 14 residues. Germline trimming cut 8 bases from V and 5 bases from J; bases unmatched to any gene: 8. CDR1 is MNHEY and CDR2 is SVGAGI in the germline V gene. J is TRBJ1-5 and V is TRBV6-5; 8 bases fit TRBD1. This sequence was found in a woman aged 25-40 years in good health and CMV-seronegative. Sequencing was done on a sample of PBMCs. As DNA, the CDR3 is TGTGCCAGCTGTTCCGGACAGGGAGATCAGCCCCAGCATTTT. Its translation is CASCSGQGDQPQHF.